The sequence of this TCR beta chain was determined in a study of T cells in Graves' hyperthyroidism and ophthalmopathy. Absence of ophthalmopathy progression within 18 months defined stable Graves' hyperthyroidism. Isolation of PBMCs was performed on 10 ml fresh peripheral blood. A word on this clonotype: What it binds is unknown. A much larger clone differs from this one at a single base, so this may be a read error.

The V and J ends lost 3 bases and 9 bases respectively, with 25 bases between them. CDR1 is SGDLS, CDR2 YYNGEE, per germline. CDR3 length: 16 residues. Study-wide points: Most expanded thyroid clonotypes above 0.001 also appeared in blood.

The CDR3 regions of TCR beta were amplified from RNA transcripts. TCR CDR3 underwent first-round RT-PCR with the HTBI primer set. TCRdb re-called the multiplex PCR reads through MiXCR, storing one row per CDR3 protein. The data show hundreds of thousands of distinct CDR3 sequences, with roughly a third seen just once and about a third held by the top ten. The genes are TRBV9 and TRBJ2-7, with D perhaps assigned TRBD1 or TRBD2 (5 bases each). This TCR was sampled from a woman in her 40s with Graves' hyperthyroidism. The sample was blood. For the CDR3, the DNA is TGTGCCAGCAGCGGAGGGGCCGCGCTAGTAGATGACGGGCAGTACTTC. It translates to CASSGGAALVDDGQYF.